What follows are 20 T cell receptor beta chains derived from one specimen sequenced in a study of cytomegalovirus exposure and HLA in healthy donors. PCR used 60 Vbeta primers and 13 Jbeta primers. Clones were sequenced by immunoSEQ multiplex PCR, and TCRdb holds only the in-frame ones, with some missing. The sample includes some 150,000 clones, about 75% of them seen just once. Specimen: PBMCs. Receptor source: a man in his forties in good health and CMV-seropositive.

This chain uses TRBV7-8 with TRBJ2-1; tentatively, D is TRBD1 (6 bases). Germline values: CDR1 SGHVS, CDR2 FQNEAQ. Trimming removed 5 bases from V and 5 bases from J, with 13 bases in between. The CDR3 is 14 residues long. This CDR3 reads CASSPTWTDNEQFF. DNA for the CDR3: TGTGCCAGCAGCCCTACCTGGACAGACAATGAGCAGTTCTTC.

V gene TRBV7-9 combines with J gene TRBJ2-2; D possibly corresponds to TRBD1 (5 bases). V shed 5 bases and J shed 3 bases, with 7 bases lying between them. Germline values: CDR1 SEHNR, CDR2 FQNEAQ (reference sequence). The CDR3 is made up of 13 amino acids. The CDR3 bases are TGTGCCAGCAGCCCCAGGGACACCGGGGAGCTGTTTTTT. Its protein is CASSPRDTGELFF.

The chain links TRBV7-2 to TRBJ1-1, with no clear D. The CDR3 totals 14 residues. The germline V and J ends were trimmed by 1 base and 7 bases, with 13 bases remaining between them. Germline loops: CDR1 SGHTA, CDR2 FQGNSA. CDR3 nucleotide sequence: TGTGCCAGCAGCTTAGATCGTCCCACGGTTGAAGCTTTCTTT. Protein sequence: CASSLDRPTVEAFF.

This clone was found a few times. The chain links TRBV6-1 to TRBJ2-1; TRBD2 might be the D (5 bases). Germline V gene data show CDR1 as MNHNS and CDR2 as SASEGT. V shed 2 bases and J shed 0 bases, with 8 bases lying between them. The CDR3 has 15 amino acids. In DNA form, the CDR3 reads TGTGCCAGCAGTGAAACGGGGAGCTCCTACAATGAGCAGTTCTTC. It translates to CASSETGSSYNEQFF.

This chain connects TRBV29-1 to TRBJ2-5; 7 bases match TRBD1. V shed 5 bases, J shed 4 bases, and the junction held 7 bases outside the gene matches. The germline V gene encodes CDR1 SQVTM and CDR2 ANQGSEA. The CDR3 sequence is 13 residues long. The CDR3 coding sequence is TGCAGCGTTTACAGGGGTATTGGAGAGACCCAGTACTTC. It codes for CSVYRGIGETQYF.

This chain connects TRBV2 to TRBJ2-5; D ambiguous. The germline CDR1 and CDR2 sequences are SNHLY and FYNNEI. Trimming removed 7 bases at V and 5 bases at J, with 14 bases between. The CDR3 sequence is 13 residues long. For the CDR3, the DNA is TGTGCCAGCAATAATTACCTCGGGGAGACCCAGTACTTC. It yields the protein CASNNYLGETQYF.

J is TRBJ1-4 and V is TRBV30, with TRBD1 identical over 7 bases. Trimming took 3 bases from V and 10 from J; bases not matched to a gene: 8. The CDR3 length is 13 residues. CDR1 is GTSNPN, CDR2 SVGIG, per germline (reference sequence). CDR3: CAWRIAGGTKLFF. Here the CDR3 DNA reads TGTGCCTGGAGGATAGCAGGGGGAACAAAACTGTTTTTT.

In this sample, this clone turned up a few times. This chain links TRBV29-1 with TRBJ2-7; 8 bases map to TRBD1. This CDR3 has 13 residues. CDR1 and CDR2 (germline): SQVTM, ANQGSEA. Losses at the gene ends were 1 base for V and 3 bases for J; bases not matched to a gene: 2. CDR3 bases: TGCAGCGTTGAAGGACAGGGGAACTACGAGCAGTACTTC. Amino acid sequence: CSVEGQGNYEQYF.

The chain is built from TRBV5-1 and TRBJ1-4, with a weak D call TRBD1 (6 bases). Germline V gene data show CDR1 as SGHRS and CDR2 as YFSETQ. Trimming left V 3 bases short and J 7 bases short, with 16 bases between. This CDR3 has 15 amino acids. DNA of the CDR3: TGCGCCAGCAGCTCCTCGGGGACAACGGGTGAAAAACTGTTTTTT. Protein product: CASSSSGTTGEKLFF.

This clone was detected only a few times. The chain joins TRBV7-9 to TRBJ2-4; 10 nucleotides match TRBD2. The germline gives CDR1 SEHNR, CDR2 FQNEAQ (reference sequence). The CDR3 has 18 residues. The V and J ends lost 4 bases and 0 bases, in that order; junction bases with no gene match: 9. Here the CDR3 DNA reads TGTGCCAGCAGCTCCCCATTCCGACTAGCGGGAGCCAAAAACATTCAGTACTTC. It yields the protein CASSSPFRLAGAKNIQYF.

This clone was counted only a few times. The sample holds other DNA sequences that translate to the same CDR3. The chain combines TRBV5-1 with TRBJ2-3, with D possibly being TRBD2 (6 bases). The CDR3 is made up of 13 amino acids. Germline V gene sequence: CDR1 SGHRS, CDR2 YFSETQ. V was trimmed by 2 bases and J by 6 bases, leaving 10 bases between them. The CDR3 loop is CASSFWGRDTQYF. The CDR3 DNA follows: TGCGCCAGCAGCTTTTGGGGGAGGGATACGCAGTATTTT. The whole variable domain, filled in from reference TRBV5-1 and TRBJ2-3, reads KAGVTQTPRYLIKTRGQQVTLSCSPISGHRSVSWYQQTPGQGLQFLFEYFSETQRNKGNFPGRFSGRQFSNSRSEMNVSTLELGDSALYLCASSFWGRDTQYFGPGTRLTVL.

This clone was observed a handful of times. The CDR3 nucleotides are TGTGCCATCAGCGCGACTAGCGGGACGACTTACGAGCAGTACTTC. Translation: CAISATSGTTYEQYF. The V call is TRBV10-3, the J call TRBJ2-7; 11 nucleotides agree with TRBD2. This CDR3 region has 15 residues. V trimming: 6 bases; J trimming: 4 bases; junction bases outside the gene matches: 8. Germline CDR1 reads ENHRY; CDR2 reads SYGVKD.

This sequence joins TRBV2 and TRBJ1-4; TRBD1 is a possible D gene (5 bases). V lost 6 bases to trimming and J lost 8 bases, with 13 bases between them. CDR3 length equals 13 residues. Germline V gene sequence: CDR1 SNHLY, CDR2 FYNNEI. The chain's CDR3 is CASRGGFREKLFF. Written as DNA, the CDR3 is TGTGCCAGCAGGGGGGGGTTCCGGGAAAAACTGTTTTTT.

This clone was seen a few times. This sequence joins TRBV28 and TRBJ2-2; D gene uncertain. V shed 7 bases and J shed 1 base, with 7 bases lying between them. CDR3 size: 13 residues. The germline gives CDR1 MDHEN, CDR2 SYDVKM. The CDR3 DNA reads TGTGCCAGCACCGGCGGGAACACCGGGGAGCTGTTTTTT. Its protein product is CASTGGNTGELFF.

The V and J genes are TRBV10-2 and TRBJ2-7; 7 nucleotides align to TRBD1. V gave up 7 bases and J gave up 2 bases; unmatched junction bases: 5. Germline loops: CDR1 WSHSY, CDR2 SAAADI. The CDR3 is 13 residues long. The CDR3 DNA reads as TGCGCCAGCATGCCGGGACAGACCTACGAGCAGTACTTC. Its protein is CASMPGQTYEQYF.

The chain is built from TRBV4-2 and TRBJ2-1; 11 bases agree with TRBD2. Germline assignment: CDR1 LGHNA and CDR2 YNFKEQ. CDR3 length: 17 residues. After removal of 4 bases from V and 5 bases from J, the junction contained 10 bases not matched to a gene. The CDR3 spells CASSRLFGTSGHNEQFF. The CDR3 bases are TGTGCCAGCAGCCGTCTCTTCGGGACTAGCGGACACAATGAGCAGTTCTTC.

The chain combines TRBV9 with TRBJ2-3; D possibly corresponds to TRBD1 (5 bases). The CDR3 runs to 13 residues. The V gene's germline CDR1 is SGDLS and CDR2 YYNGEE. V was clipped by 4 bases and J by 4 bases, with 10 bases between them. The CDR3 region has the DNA TGTGCCAGCAGCTACCGACAGCCAGATACGCAGTATTTT. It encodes CASSYRQPDTQYF. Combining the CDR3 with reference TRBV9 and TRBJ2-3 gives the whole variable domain DSGVTQTPKHLITATGQRVTLRCSPRSGDLSVYWYQQSLDQGLQFLIQYYNGEERAKGNILERFSAQQFPDLHSELNLSSLELGDSALYFCASSYRQPDTQYFGPGTRLTVL.

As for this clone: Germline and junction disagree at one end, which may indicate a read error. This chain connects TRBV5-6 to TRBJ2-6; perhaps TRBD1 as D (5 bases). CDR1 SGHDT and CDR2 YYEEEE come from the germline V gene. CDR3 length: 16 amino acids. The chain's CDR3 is CASSQRTSSGANGLTF. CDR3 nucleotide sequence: TGTGCCAGCAGCCAACGGACCAGCTCTGGGGCCAACGGCCTGACTTTC.

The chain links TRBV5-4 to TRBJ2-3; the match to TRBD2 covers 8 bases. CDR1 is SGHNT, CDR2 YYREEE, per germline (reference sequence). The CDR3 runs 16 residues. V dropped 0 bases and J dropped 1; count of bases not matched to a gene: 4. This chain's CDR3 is CASSLEVTSGTDTQYF. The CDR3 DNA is TGTGCCAGCAGCTTGGAAGTGACTAGCGGCACAGATACGCAGTATTTT.

The DNA of the CDR3 is TGTGCCAGCAGTACCGGCACAGGGGTTTCCTACGAGCAGTACTTC. It translates to CASSTGTGVSYEQYF. This rearrangement joins TRBV7-9 to TRBJ2-5, with 7 bases matching TRBD1. The better agreement between TRBJ2-7 and the DNA end casts doubt on the J call. Germline V CDR1 and CDR2: SEHNR, FQNEAQ (reference sequence). The CDR3 runs to 15 residues.